Listed below are T cell receptor beta chains from one sample, sequenced in a study of cytomegalovirus exposure and HLA in healthy donors. Sequencing used immunoSEQ multiplex PCR; TCRdb keeps in-frame clones, though not all of them. Altogether approximately 160,000 clones are present, roughly 73% being singletons, with the ten largest covering 4% to 5.5%. Specimen: PBMCs. The receptors derive from a male donor in good health and CMV-seronegative. CDR3s include the opening cysteine and the closing phenylalanine or tryptophan. A D gene is named only where the DNA matches it firmly. The listing skips clone size in some rows; elsewhere it reads once, few, many or a size class.

abundance,d_gene,v_gene,j_gene,CDR3nt,CDR3aa
NA,NA,TRBV6-5,TRBJ1-6,TGTGCCAGCACCGGGAGACAGCCCTATAATTCACCCCTCCACTTT,CASTGRQPYNSPLHF
NA,TRBD2,TRBV9,TRBJ2-5,TGTGCCAGCAGCCCCACCGGGTGGGGGGGACAAGAGACCCAGTACTTC,CASSPTGWGGQETQYF
NA,TRBD2,TRBV18,TRBJ2-3,TGTGCCAGCTCGTTACTAGCGGCTAGCACAGATACGCAGTATTTT,CASSLLAASTDTQYF
NA,TRBD2,TRBV7-9,TRBJ2-1,TGTGCCAGCAGCTTTACTAGCGGGGCCGTCAATGAGCAGTTCTTC,CASSFTSGAVNEQFF
NA,NA,TRBV5-4,TRBJ1-2,TGTGCCAGCAGCTTCCAAAACGGGGACTATGGCTACACCTTC,CASSFQNGDYGYTF
NA,TRBD1,TRBV2,TRBJ1-2,TGTGCCAGCAGCCTTTATACTTGGACAGGCTATGGCTACACCTTC,CASSLYTWTGYGYTF
few,TRBD2,TRBV13,TRBJ2-1,TGTGCCAGCAGCCTGAGCGGGACCCCTAAATCCGAGCAGTTCTTC,CASSLSGTPKSEQFF
NA,TRBD1,TRBV6-5,TRBJ2-7,TGTGCCAGCAGTGGACAGGGGGCCAAGAGGGAGCAGTACTTC,CASSGQGAKREQYF
NA,NA,TRBV7-2,TRBJ1-5,TGTGCCAGCAGCCCCTTCTCCAACGGGCCCCAGCATTTT,CASSPFSNGPQHF
once,TRBD2,TRBV7-9,TRBJ2-7,TGTGCCAGCAGCTTACCTAGCGGGGGCTACGAGCAGTACTTC,CASSLPSGGYEQYF
NA,NA,TRBV7-6,TRBJ1-1,TGTGCCAGCAGGTCAGGACTGGGGAACACTGAAGCTTTCTTT,CASRSGLGNTEAFF
NA,NA,TRBV20-1,TRBJ2-3,TGCAGTGCTAGAGCGGGAGTTACGCAGTATTTT,CSARAGVTQYF
NA,NA,TRBV2,TRBJ1-2,TGTGCCAGCAGTGAAACAGGGTTCGGGAACTATGGCTACACCTTC,CASSETGFGNYGYTF
NA,NA,TRBV18,TRBJ1-1,TGTGCCAGCTCCTACGGGAGCTTGAACACTGAAGCTTTCTTT,CASSYGSLNTEAFF
NA,NA,TRBV28,TRBJ2-2,TGTGCCAGCAGGGCGGGTAACACCGGGGAGCTGTTTTTT,CASRAGNTGELFF
NA,TRBD1,TRBV6-1,TRBJ2-7,TGTGCCAGCTACGGGACAGGGGTGAGCTACGAGCAGTACTTC,CASYGTGVSYEQYF
NA,TRBD2,TRBV4-1,TRBJ2-5,TGCGCCAGCAGCCAAGCGGGCCTAGCGGGAGTAGAGACCCAGTACTTC,CASSQAGLAGVETQYF
NA,TRBD2,TRBV19,TRBJ2-1,TGTGCCAGTAGTTCGACTAGCGGGAGAGGTAGCTACAATGAGCAGTTCTTC,CASSSTSGRGSYNEQFF
NA,TRBD1,TRBV19,TRBJ1-4,TGTGCCAGTAGTAGAGACGGGACAGCTGGCGGTGAAAAACTGTTTTTT,CASSRDGTAGGEKLFF
NA,NA,TRBV29-1,TRBJ2-5,TGCAGCGTCCCGGCGGGTGGGCAGGAGACCCAGTACTTC,CSVPAGGQETQYF
NA,NA,TRBV11-2,TRBJ2-2,TGTGCCAGCAGCTTGGGCCGGGAGCTGTTTTTT,CASSLGRELFF
NA,TRBD2,TRBV28,TRBJ2-3,TGTGCCAGCAGCACCACCCGACTAGCGAGTAGCACAGATACGCAGTATTTT,CASSTTRLASSTDTQYF
once,TRBD2,TRBV6-5,TRBJ2-3,TGTGCCAGCAGTTACGGAGCGGGAGCGGGGAGAGATACGCAGTATTTT,CASSYGAGAGRDTQYF
NA,NA,TRBV5-6,TRBJ2-7,TGTGCCAGCAGCTTGCTGGGAGCTTCCTACGAGCAGTACTTC,CASSLLGASYEQYF
NA,TRBD1,TRBV6-5,TRBJ1-4,TGTGCCAGCAGACAGGGGAATGAAAAACTGTTTTTT,CASRQGNEKLFF
NA,TRBD1,TRBV7-9,TRBJ2-5,TGTGCCAGCATCCGGACAGGGGGCCGGGAGACCCAGTACTTC,CASIRTGGRETQYF
NA,NA,TRBV18,TRBJ2-7,TGTGCCAGCTCACCACCATTGCTAGCCAGGAGGGACGAGCAGTACTTC,CASSPPLLARRDEQYF
NA,NA,TRBV6-4,TRBJ2-3,TGTGCCAGCAGTGACTCTTCCAGCGGGAGCACAGATACGCAGTATTTT,CASSDSSSGSTDTQYF
NA,NA,TRBV25-1,TRBJ2-7,TGTGCCAGCAGTAGGACTACCCCTCCCTACGAGCAGTACTTC,CASSRTTPPYEQYF
few,NA,TRBV10-3,TRBJ2-1,TGTGCCATCAGCCAGGGGGGCGGCAATGAGCAGTTCTTC,CAISQGGGNEQFF
NA,TRBD2,TRBV6-6,TRBJ2-2,TGTGCCAGCAGTTACTCGCGGGGGACCGGGGAGCTGTTTTTT,CASSYSRGTGELFF
NA,TRBD2,TRBV19,TRBJ2-1,TGTGCCACTCATAGCGGGGGACAGAACAATGAGCAGTTCTTC,CATHSGGQNNEQFF
few,NA,TRBV9,TRBJ1-2,TGTGCCAGCAGCGAGAGCCCGACAGCCCGCTATGGCTACACCTTC,CASSESPTARYGYTF
NA,NA,TRBV5-8,TRBJ1-4,TGTGCCAGCAGCCCGCAGGGCCAACTGTTTTTT,CASSPQGQLFF
NA,TRBD2,TRBV5-6,TRBJ2-5,TGTGCCAGCAGCCTCATGACTAGCGGGAAAGAGACCCAGTACTTC,CASSLMTSGKETQYF
NA,NA,TRBV7-2,TRBJ2-1,TGTGCCAGCAGCTTAGTAAATGAGCAGTTCTTC,CASSLVNEQFF
NA,NA,TRBV19,TRBJ1-1,TGTGCCAGTAGGTGGGCAGGGCAAAGGAACACTGAAGCTTTCTTT,CASRWAGQRNTEAFF
NA,TRBD1,TRBV11-2,TRBJ2-2,TGTGCCAGCAGCTTAGTGACAGGGGGTGTCGGGGAGCTGTTTTTT,CASSLVTGGVGELFF
NA,NA,TRBV6-5,TRBJ1-5,TGTGCCAGCAGTTACAAAGCGGGTGGGTATCAGCCCCAGCATTTT,CASSYKAGGYQPQHF
NA,NA,TRBV6-5,TRBJ2-5,TGTGCCAGCAGTTACTGGTCGGGGTCGACTCAAGAGACCCAGTACTTC,CASSYWSGSTQETQYF
NA,NA,TRBV28,TRBJ1-5,TGTGCCACCCATAGCAATCAGCCCCAGCATTTT,CATHSNQPQHF
NA,TRBD2,TRBV19,TRBJ2-2,TGTGCCAGTAGTAGACTAGCGGGAGCGTCCGGGGAGCTGTTTTTT,CASSRLAGASGELFF
NA,TRBD1,TRBV7-9,TRBJ1-1,TGTGCCAGCAGCCCCGGACAGGGAATGAACACTGAAGCTTTCTTT,CASSPGQGMNTEAFF
NA,NA,TRBV7-9,TRBJ1-1,TGTGCCAGCAGCCTTGCGGGGGAGACGGCTTTCTTT,CASSLAGETAFF
once,NA,TRBV19,TRBJ1-1,TGTGCCAGTAGCGGGGGGTGGGACACTGAAGCTTTCTTT,CASSGGWDTEAFF
NA,TRBD1,TRBV7-3,TRBJ1-1,TGTGCCAGCGGGGAACAGGGGGAGACTGAAGCTTTCTTT,CASGEQGETEAFF
NA,TRBD2,TRBV5-1,TRBJ2-3,TGCGCCAGCAGCCGCAGACTAGCGGGGGGGCCAGATACGCAGTATTTT,CASSRRLAGGPDTQYF
NA,TRBD1,TRBV2,TRBJ1-2,TGTGCCAGCAGGGCGGACAGGGGTCCGTATGGCTACACCTTC,CASRADRGPYGYTF
NA,TRBD2,TRBV5-1,TRBJ2-3,TGCGCCAGCAGCCTAGGACTAGCGGGGACGCCAGATACGCAGTATTTT,CASSLGLAGTPDTQYF
NA,TRBD2,TRBV18,TRBJ2-5,TGTGCCAGCTCACCCCCTAGCGGGTACCAAGAGACCCAGTACTTC,CASSPPSGYQETQYF